This T cell receptor (beta chain) was documented in a study of human T cells and chemical hapten exposure. This clonotype has ten or more counts. Its specificity is not known. Notes on the study in general: While controls formed fewer of them, expanded TCRs formed significantly more large CDR3 similarity clusters. With regard to DPC sensitization, TCRs above 1 in 1000 frequency did not change.

This CDR3 region has 15 residues. The germline V gene has CDR1 MNHNS and CDR2 SASEGT. The germline V and J ends were trimmed by 0 bases and 3 bases, with 10 bases remaining between them. Unique molecular identifiers were affixed to discrete cDNA molecules within the library. TCRdb itself ran the RACE reads through MiXCR, one entry per CDR3 protein. The sample records some 84,000 distinct CDR3 sequences, about 10% being singletons. The time point: patch test 2, 6 weeks after DPC sensitization. The treatment is: therapeutic diphenylcyclopropenone sensitization with weekly scalp DPC. Specimen: whole blood, collected in connection with sensitization to the hapten diphenylcyclopropenone (DPC). The sequence was obtained from a woman aged 45-65 years with alopecia areata. Some clones in this sample may be carry-over from other donors' samples. This chain uses TRBV6-1 with TRBJ2-3; D remains ambiguous. The CDR3 sequence is CASSEAITRTDTQYF. For the CDR3, the DNA is TGTGCCAGCAGTGAAGCGATTACCCGAACAGATACGCAGTATTTT.